What follows are 20 T cell receptor beta chains derived from one specimen sequenced in a study of siplizumab effects on memory and regulatory T cells. Using immunoSEQ multiplex PCR, the repertoire was profiled, and TCRdb retains in-frame clones only, with some absent. In the table there are approximately 100,000 clones, more than 85% of which are singletons. Sequences were obtained from CD4+ T cells sorted from blood. Source of these receptors: a human donor in good health. Some clones in this sample may be carry-over from other donors' samples.

This sequence joins TRBV7-2 and TRBJ2-3; D assignment may be TRBD1 or TRBD2 (5 bases each). V was shortened by 3 bases and J by 4 bases, with 14 bases between the two germline ends. Germline loops: CDR1 SGHTA, CDR2 FQGNSA. The CDR3 runs 15 residues. The CDR3 DNA reads TGTGCCAGCAGCTTTAAGAGGGGTGTCGCAGATACGCAGTATTTT. Translation gives CASSFKRGVADTQYF.

The chain couples TRBV5-4 to TRBJ2-7, with 9 bases aligning to TRBD2. From germline, CDR1 is SGHNT and CDR2 YYREEE (reference sequence). Unmatched junction bases numbered 5, after V lost 2 bases and J lost 5 bases. This CDR3 contains 14 residues. Here the CDR3 reads CASSFAGGNHEQYF. The CDR3, as DNA: TGTGCCAGCAGCTTCGCGGGAGGGAACCACGAGCAGTACTTC.

This chain uses TRBV18 with TRBJ2-5; D may be TRBD2 (6 bases). The CDR3 runs 14 residues. In germline, CDR1 is KGHSH, CDR2 LQKENI. V was clipped by 6 bases and J by 5 bases, with 16 bases between them. The CDR3 DNA is TGTGCCAGCTCCATATCGGCTGGGGGGGAGACCCAGTACTTC. Translating it yields CASSISAGGETQYF.

This chain joins TRBV5-1 and TRBJ2-4, with 13 bases lining up with TRBD2. The V gene end was trimmed by 0 bases and the J gene end by 8 bases; junction bases not matched to a gene: 8. Germline lookup yields CDR1 SGHRS and CDR2 YFSETQ. The CDR3 contains 17 residues. CDR3 sequence (DNA): TGCGCCAGCAGCTTGGGAATTACTAGCGGGAGGGCGGACATTCAGTACTTC. Residues: CASSLGITSGRADIQYF.

The V and J genes are TRBV5-1 and TRBJ2-5; D possibly corresponds to TRBD1 (7 bases). The CDR3 has 14 amino acids. From germline, CDR1 is SGHRS and CDR2 YFSETQ. The V gene lost 5 bases and the J gene lost 3 bases, with 14 bases spanning the gap. The CDR3 loop is CASSLGGTEETQYF. CDR3 nucleotides: TGCGCCAGCAGTTTAGGAGGGACAGAAGAGACCCAGTACTTC.

The chain employs TRBV5-3 and TRBJ2-5; 8 bases are shared with TRBD2. TRBV5-3 is sorted into the ORF group, with uncertain function. CDR3 size: 15 residues. V dropped 3 bases and J dropped 3; count of bases not matched to a gene: 7. CDR3 amino acids: CARSWTDSGKETQYF. The DNA for the CDR3 is TGTGCCAGAAGCTGGACGGATAGCGGGAAAGAGACCCAGTACTTC.

The chain combines TRBV11-2 with TRBJ1-5; TRBD1 matches at 10 bases. The V gene end was trimmed by 5 bases and the J gene end by 3 bases; junction bases not matched to a gene: 7. Germline assignment: CDR1 SGHAT and CDR2 FQNNGV. The CDR3 totals 16 residues. In nucleotides, the CDR3 is TGTGCCAGCAGCCCTAGGGGACAGGGGCTCAATCAGCCCCAGCATTTT. Translation gives CASSPRGQGLNQPQHF.

This chain connects TRBV14 to TRBJ1-5; no firm D call. Germline-derived CDR1 and CDR2 are SGHDN and FVKESK. The CDR3 runs to 16 residues. The V gene lost 0 bases and the J gene lost 0 bases, with 9 bases spanning the gap. The CDR3 region is CASSQDRTDSNQPQHF. The CDR3 DNA sequence: TGTGCCAGCAGCCAAGATCGGACGGATAGCAATCAGCCCCAGCATTTT. Using reference TRBV14 and TRBJ1-5 for the parts outside the CDR3, the full variable domain is EAGVTQFPSHSVIEKGQTVTLRCDPISGHDNLYWYRRVMGKEIKFLLHFVKESKQDESGMPNNRFLAERTGGTYSTLKVQPAELEDSGVYFCASSQDRTDSNQPQHFGDGTRLSIL.

This sequence joins TRBV19 and TRBJ1-3; no clear D. In germline, CDR1 is LNHDA, CDR2 SQIVND (reference sequence). This CDR3 contains 16 residues. The V gene lost 0 bases and the J gene lost 2 bases, with 11 bases spanning the gap. CDR3 residues: CASSIDRARAGNTIYF. CDR3 nucleotides: TGTGCCAGTAGTATAGATCGGGCCCGCGCTGGAAACACCATATATTTT. The variable domain in full, with the rest retrieved from reference TRBV19 and TRBJ1-3, is DGGITQSPKYLFRKEGQNVTLSCEQNLNHDAMYWYRQDPGQGLRLIYYSQIVNDFQKGDIAEGYSVSREKKESFPLTVTSAQKNPTAFYLCASSIDRARAGNTIYFGEGSWLTVV.

V usage is TRBV28 and J usage is TRBJ1-5; D is unclear. Germline V gives CDR1 MDHEN, CDR2 SYDVKM. The V end was cut by 3 bases, the J end by 4 bases, with 7 bases between. This CDR3 spans 13 amino acids. CDR3 bases: TGTGCCAGCAGTTTTCGCGTTAATCAGCCCCAGCATTTT. Protein: CASSFRVNQPQHF.

The gene calls are TRBV13 and TRBJ2-7; no clear D. Deletions cut 3 bases from V and 6 bases from J, with 9 bases between. This CDR3 spans 12 amino acids. The V gene's germline CDR1 is PRHDT and CDR2 FYEKMQ (reference sequence). This CDR3 reads CASSFQRREQYF. The CDR3 DNA reads TGTGCCAGCAGCTTCCAACGCCGCGAGCAGTACTTC.

Note on this clone: This may arise from a read error, as a much more abundant clone is one base away. The chain uses TRBV7-3 and TRBJ1-5, with D tentatively TRBD1 (5 bases). V was cut by 1 base and J by 7 bases, with 8 bases left in between. Germline lookup yields CDR1 SGHTA and CDR2 FQGTGA. CDR3 length: 13 amino acids. CDR3 nucleotide sequence: TGTGCCAGCAGCTTAATTCAGGGACAGCCCCAGCATTTT. This codes for CASSLIQGQPQHF.

The gene calls are TRBV19 and TRBJ2-4; the match to TRBD1 covers 9 bases. Germline lookup yields CDR1 LNHDA and CDR2 SQIVND (reference sequence). The CDR3 is 15 amino acids. V lost 5 bases, J lost 7 bases, and 9 bases stayed unmatched. This CDR3 is CASSPTGTGSNIQYF. CDR3 nucleotides: TGTGCCAGTAGTCCTACCGGGACAGGGAGTAACATTCAGTACTTC.

The rearrangement links TRBV7-3 to TRBJ2-2; weak D call: TRBD1 (6 bases). V lost 4 bases, J lost 6 bases, and 9 bases lay in between. The CDR3 contains 13 residues. Looked up from germline, CDR1 is SGHTA and CDR2 is FQGTGA. The CDR3 reads CASSSRTAGELFF. The CDR3 region has the DNA TGTGCCAGCAGCTCCCGGACAGCCGGGGAGCTGTTTTTT.

This chain joins TRBV2 and TRBJ2-7; perhaps TRBD1 as D (6 bases). In germline, CDR1 is SNHLY, CDR2 FYNNEI. V lost 5 bases to trimming and J lost 5 bases, with 16 bases between them. This CDR3 is 14 amino acids long. CDR3 nucleotides: TGTGCCAGCAGTCCAGGGGTAGGGGCGCACGAGCAGTACTTC. This encodes CASSPGVGAHEQYF.

This chain links TRBV28 with TRBJ1-2; no firm D call. Trimming left V 2 bases short and J 4 bases short, with 5 bases between. This CDR3 comprises 12 residues. Germline lookup yields CDR1 MDHEN and CDR2 SYDVKM. The DNA for the CDR3 is TGTGCCAGCAGTTTACGGAGCTATGGCTACACCTTC. It is translated as CASSLRSYGYTF.

The chain recombines TRBV28 with TRBJ1-2; TRBD1 matches at 7 bases. Per the germline V gene, CDR1 is MDHEN and CDR2 is SYDVKM. Trimming removed 7 bases from V and 6 bases from J; junction bases left unmatched: 11. This CDR3 is built from 14 residues. CDR3 nucleotides: TGTGCCAGCACCGAACCGACAGGGTTGGATGGCTACACCTTC. This translates into CASTEPTGLDGYTF.

In its sample, this clone was seen many times. The rearrangement joins TRBV5-4 to TRBJ2-2, with unresolved D. Germline V gives CDR1 SGHNT, CDR2 YYREEE (reference sequence). Trimming pared 1 base from V and 0 bases from J, leaving 7 bases between. CDR3 length equals 15 residues. The CDR3: CASSLYGANTGELFF. As DNA, the CDR3 is TGTGCCAGCAGCTTGTACGGTGCGAACACCGGGGAGCTGTTTTTT. Drawing the rest from reference TRBV5-4 and TRBJ2-2, the complete variable domain is ETGVTQSPTHLIKTRGQQVTLRCSSQSGHNTVSWYQQALGQGPQFIFQYYREEENGRGNFPPRFSGLQFPNYSSELNVNALELDDSALYLCASSLYGANTGELFFGEGSRLTVL.

J is TRBJ1-1 and V is TRBV4-2, with D possibly TRBD1 on 6 matching bases. Germline-derived CDR1 and CDR2 are LGHNA and YNFKEQ. With 0 bases removed from V and 4 bases from J, the gap between germline ends came to 15 bases. This CDR3 is 16 amino acids long. This CDR3 reads CASSQEPLDRGTEAFF. The DNA of the CDR3 is TGTGCCAGCAGCCAAGAGCCCTTGGACAGAGGCACTGAAGCTTTCTTT.

J is TRBJ2-2 and V is TRBV5-4; either TRBD1 or TRBD2 may supply D (5 bases each). CDR3 length equals 14 residues. Germline V lookup: CDR1 SGHNT, CDR2 YYREEE (reference sequence). Trimming took 5 bases from V and 9 from J, leaving 17 bases between them. The CDR3 DNA sequence: TGTGCCAGCAGGTTTGACTACCAGGGCCGGGAGCTGTTTTTT. It encodes CASRFDYQGRELFF.